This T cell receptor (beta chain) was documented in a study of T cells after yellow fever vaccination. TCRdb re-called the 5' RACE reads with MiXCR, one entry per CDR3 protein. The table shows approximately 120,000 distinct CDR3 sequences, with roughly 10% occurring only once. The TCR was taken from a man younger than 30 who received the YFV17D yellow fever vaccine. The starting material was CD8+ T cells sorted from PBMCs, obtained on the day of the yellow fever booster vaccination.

The CDR3 loop reads CAIGAGGHNEQFF. The CDR3 DNA follows: TGTGCCATAGGAGCGGGGGGCCATAATGAGCAGTTCTTC. The V gene is TRBV10-3, the J gene TRBJ2-1; TRBD2 matches 9 bases. Germline loops: CDR1 ENHRY, CDR2 SYGVKD. The junction had 7 bases not matched to a gene; V was cut back by 9 bases and J by 7 bases. This CDR3 is built from 13 residues.